These 19 T cell receptor beta chains were all obtained from the same sample, sequenced in a study of chemoradiotherapy in HPV16-positive cancers (dated 2022 in TCRdb). The protocol used for the library was the immunoSEQ multiplex PCR assay. TCRdb mirrors the immuneACCESS table, restricted to in-frame sequences. Some clones are absent from its copies; in checked studies, under half trace to an unresolved V gene, and the reason for the others is unknown. This sample is represented by 6,500 to 8,500 clones; roughly 88% of them were singletons. The ten largest clones take up approximately 3.4% of the sample. Specimen: tumor tissue, collected from a patient who underwent chemoradiotherapy. The receptors originated from a human donor with HPV-associated anogenital cancer.

This chain connects TRBV5-6 to TRBJ2-3, with D perhaps matching TRBD1 (6 bases). Germline loops: CDR1 SGHDT, CDR2 YYEEEE. Deletions cut 3 bases from V and 4 bases from J, with 12 bases between. The CDR3 covers 14 residues. CDR3 in amino acids: CASSSTGFADTQYF. The DNA of the CDR3 is TGTGCCAGCAGCTCAACAGGGTTTGCAGATACGCAGTATTTT.

In this sample, this clone turned up a few times. The CDR3 DNA reads TGTGCCTCGAAACAGGGGACAGGAAACACCATATATTTT. Translating it yields CASKQGTGNTIYF. The genes are TRBV10-3 and TRBJ1-3; 7 positions match TRBD1. Germline assignment: CDR1 ENHRY and CDR2 SYGVKD. The ends lost 11 bases at V and 4 bases at J; junction bases unmatched: 8. The CDR3 consists of 13 residues.

The rearrangement links TRBV4-1 to TRBJ2-7; D gene unclear. The CDR3 is made up of 16 amino acids. V was shortened by 0 bases and J by 0 bases, with 12 bases between the two germline ends. Germline assignment: CDR1 MGHRA and CDR2 YSYEKL. For the CDR3, the DNA is TGCGCCAGCAGCCAAGATCATCCTCTGAGCTCCTACGAGCAGTACTTC. As protein: CASSQDHPLSSYEQYF.

This chain uses TRBV7-9 with TRBJ2-7; 9 nucleotides align to TRBD1. The CDR3 is 16 amino acids. V shed 0 bases and J 4 bases; nucleotides not matched to a gene: 7. Looked up from germline, CDR1 is SEHNR and CDR2 is FQNEAQ (reference sequence). CDR3: CASSLAAGTGMYEQYF. The DNA for the CDR3 is TGTGCCAGCAGCTTAGCTGCCGGGACAGGGATGTACGAGCAGTACTTC.

CDR3 in DNA: TGTGCCAGCAGTTACTTACGGGGTTTGGGCTACACCTTC. This codes for CASSYLRGLGYTF. This chain connects TRBV6-7 to TRBJ1-2; D is unresolved. TRBV6-7 is assigned to the ORF class and has an uncertain function. With 1 base removed from V and 8 bases from J, the gap between germline ends came to 11 bases. The CDR3 totals 13 residues.

The count of this clone is one. The chain couples TRBV7-2 to TRBJ2-1; D gene unclear. There are 14 residues in the CDR3. V lost 1 base and J 10 bases, leaving 14 bases between the germline ends. The germline V gene has CDR1 SGHTA and CDR2 FQGNSA. The CDR3 coding sequence is TGTGCCAGCAGCTTAGAGAAAGCCTTTGGGGAGCAGTTCTTC. It translates to CASSLEKAFGEQFF.

This chain uses TRBV29-1 with TRBJ2-1; TRBD2 matches 10 bases. The V and J ends lost 6 bases and 8 bases, in that order; junction bases with no gene match: 13. CDR3 size: 15 residues. CDR1 is SQVTM and CDR2 is ANQGSEA in the germline V gene. CDR3 residues: CSVHPRLAGDDEQFF. In nucleotides, the CDR3 is TGCAGCGTCCACCCCCGGCTAGCGGGAGACGATGAGCAGTTCTTC.

V and J are TRBV7-3 and TRBJ1-5; tentatively, D is TRBD1 (5 bases). Between the trimmed V and J ends, which lost 3 bases and 0 bases, there was a span of 6 bases. The CDR3 loop spans 14 amino acids. The V gene's germline CDR1 is SGHTA and CDR2 FQGTGA. This CDR3 is CASSLGTSNQPQHF. The CDR3 DNA follows: TGTGCCAGCAGCTTGGGGACTAGCAATCAGCCCCAGCATTTT. Supplemented by reference TRBV7-3 and TRBJ1-5, the full variable domain reads GAGVSQTPSNKVTEKGKYVELRCDPISGHTALYWYRQSLGQGPEFLIYFQGTGAADDSGLPNDRFFAVRPEGSVSTLKIQRTERGDSAVYLCASSLGTSNQPQHFGDGTRLSIL.

The V gene is TRBV7-2, the J gene TRBJ2-7; D is possibly TRBD1 (6 bases). The CDR3 extends over 13 amino acids. Germline CDR1 reads SGHTA; CDR2 reads FQGNSA. Trimming pared 1 base from V and 7 bases from J, leaving 11 bases between. The CDR3 DNA sequence: TGTGCCAGCAGCTTAGTGGACAGTGGGGAGCAGTACGTC. It is translated as CASSLVDSGEQYV.

The chain uses TRBV5-1 and TRBJ1-1; no clear D gene. The CDR3 has 16 amino acids. Trimming took off 4 bases at V and 1 base at J, with 17 bases between the two ends. Looked up from germline, CDR1 is SGHRS and CDR2 is YFSETQ. This CDR3 reads CASSRMEGFENTEAFF. The CDR3 DNA sequence: TGCGCCAGCAGCAGAATGGAAGGGTTTGAGAACACTGAAGCTTTCTTT. Combining the CDR3 with reference TRBV5-1 and TRBJ1-1 gives the whole variable domain KAGVTQTPRYLIKTRGQQVTLSCSPISGHRSVSWYQQTPGQGLQFLFEYFSETQRNKGNFPGRFSGRQFSNSRSEMNVSTLELGDSALYLCASSRMEGFENTEAFFGQGTRLTVV.

This CDR3 reads CASSEKVAGVYNEQFF. The CDR3 bases are TGTGCCAGCAGTGAAAAGGTAGCGGGGGTCTACAATGAGCAGTTCTTC. The rearrangement uses TRBV2 and TRBJ2-1; 9 bases fit TRBD2. Germline V gene lookup returns CDR1 SNHLY and CDR2 FYNNEI. Trimming cost V 2 bases and J 3 bases; bases outside gene matches: 5. This CDR3 contains 16 residues.

The rearrangement joins TRBV7-3 to TRBJ2-1; 12 bases match TRBD2. The V gene's germline CDR1 is SGHTA and CDR2 FQGTGA. The CDR3 loop spans 16 amino acids. Losses at the gene ends were 5 bases for V and 4 bases for J; bases not matched to a gene: 6. CDR3 sequence: CASSPTGTSGYNEQFF. The CDR3 region has the DNA TGTGCCAGCAGCCCCACCGGGACTAGCGGGTACAATGAGCAGTTCTTC.

This chain links TRBV30 with TRBJ1-2; D ambiguous. Germline CDR1 and CDR2: GTSNPN and SVGIG (reference sequence). V lost 4 bases, J lost 5 bases, and 14 bases lay in between. The CDR3 loop spans 13 amino acids. CDR3 in DNA: TGTGCCTGGACCCCCGGGTTTTCTTATGGCTACACCTTC. Its protein product is CAWTPGFSYGYTF.

This chain joins TRBV7-8 and TRBJ1-4, with TRBD1 matching 8 bases. Germline-derived CDR1 and CDR2 are SGHVS and FQNEAQ. This CDR3 is 15 amino acids long. V dropped 6 bases and J dropped 5; count of bases not matched to a gene: 8. The CDR3 DNA reads as TGTGCCAGCAGAGCCGGGACAGGAGAGAATGAAAAACTGTTTTTT. Translation gives CASRAGTGENEKLFF.

The V gene is TRBV11-2, the J gene TRBJ1-5, with unresolved D. Germline V lookup: CDR1 SGHAT, CDR2 FQNNGV. V was shortened by 0 bases and J by 3 bases, with 6 bases between the two germline ends. The CDR3 sequence is 14 residues long. CDR3 nucleotide sequence: TGTGCCAGCAGCTTAGAACGGAACAATCAGCCCCAGCATTTT. Protein: CASSLERNNQPQHF.

The V call is TRBV7-2, the J call TRBJ2-3; D is uncertain. Trimming shortened V by 4 bases and J by 4 bases, and 9 bases separated the two germline ends. Germline lookup yields CDR1 SGHTA and CDR2 FQGNSA. There are 13 residues in the CDR3. CDR3 bases: TGTGCCAGCAGCTCCATAAACTCAGATACGCAGTATTTT. Residues: CASSSINSDTQYF.

This clone was observed once. The chain uses TRBV27 and TRBJ1-6; D is ambiguous. The length of the CDR3 is 15 residues. Germline CDR1 is MNHEY and CDR2 is SMNVEV (reference sequence). Between the trimmed V and J ends, which lost 6 bases and 5 bases, there was a span of 14 bases. CDR3 nucleotides: TGTGCCAGCAGATTGGGGAGGGCAAATAATTCACCCCTCCACTTT. Residues: CASRLGRANNSPLHF.

Only one count was recorded for this clone. The chain employs TRBV7-9 and TRBJ1-1; 8 bases map to TRBD1. The V and J ends lost 6 bases and 2 bases, in that order; junction bases with no gene match: 8. The CDR3 totals 15 residues. Germline V gene lookup returns CDR1 SEHNR and CDR2 FQNEAQ (reference sequence). CDR3 DNA sequence: TGTGCCAGCAGACCGTGGGGACAGGATAACACTGAAGCTTTCTTT. Protein product: CASRPWGQDNTEAFF.

This sequence joins TRBV29-1 and TRBJ1-5, with D possibly TRBD1 on 5 matching bases. This CDR3 is built from 13 residues. V lost 4 bases and J 5 bases, leaving 12 bases between the germline ends. CDR1 SQVTM and CDR2 ANQGSEA come from the germline V gene. The CDR3 reads CSVGVTEDQPQHF. For the CDR3, the DNA is TGCAGCGTTGGTGTGACAGAGGATCAGCCCCAGCATTTT.